Below are 18 T cell receptor beta chains sequenced from a single sample in a study of cytomegalovirus exposure and HLA in healthy donors. Primers for the PCR totalled 60 Vbeta and 13 Jbeta. Method: immunoSEQ multiplex PCR; TCRdb's copy keeps in-frame clones and lacks some. The repertoire holds some 180,000 clones, about four fifths seen once, with 1.5% to 2% in the top ten. The material sequenced was PBMCs. All receptors come from a woman between 25 and 40 years old in good health and CMV-seronegative.

This rearrangement joins TRBV5-1 to TRBJ1-1; D might be TRBD1 (5 bases). CDR1 and CDR2 (germline): SGHRS, YFSETQ. Trimming took 4 bases from V and 3 from J, leaving 16 bases between them. The CDR3 has 15 amino acids. The DNA of the CDR3 is TGCGCCAGCAGCCTCAGGGTAGGCTCGTACACTGAAGCTTTCTTT. Its translation: CASSLRVGSYTEAFF.

This clone was observed a few times. This rearrangement joins TRBV6-1 to TRBJ1-5; no reliable D call. In germline, CDR1 is MNHNS, CDR2 SASEGT. V lost 8 bases, J lost 2 bases, and 16 bases lay in between. This CDR3 is 15 amino acids long. The CDR3 loop reads CASLLGRVGNQPQHF. The CDR3 bases are TGTGCCAGCCTGCTGGGGAGGGTTGGCAATCAGCCCCAGCATTTT.

The chain uses TRBV19 and TRBJ1-1, with 12 bases aligning to TRBD1. Germline assignment: CDR1 LNHDA and CDR2 SQIVND (reference sequence). The CDR3 consists of 15 residues. V lost 8 bases to trimming and J lost 5 bases; unmatched junction nucleotides: 9. In DNA, the CDR3 is TGTGCCAGTGACCCGGGACAGGGGGCGAGAACTGAAGCTTTCTTT. It encodes CASDPGQGARTEAFF.

The chain joins TRBV30 to TRBJ1-1; no definite D call. The CDR3 spans 15 residues. The germline CDR1 and CDR2 sequences are GTSNPN and SVGIG (reference sequence). The V end lost 2 bases, the J end lost 1 base, and 14 bases lay between the germline ends. The CDR3 region is CAWSWLALQNTEAFF. The DNA for the CDR3 is TGTGCCTGGAGTTGGCTAGCATTACAGAACACTGAAGCTTTCTTT.

This chain connects TRBV11-2 to TRBJ2-7, with TRBD1 matching over 7 bases. The CDR3 is 15 amino acids. Trimming removed 5 bases from V and 0 bases from J; junction bases left unmatched: 7. Germline V gene sequence: CDR1 SGHAT, CDR2 FQNNGV. CDR3 nucleotides: TGTGCCAGCAGCGACCCGACAGGGTCCTCCTACGAGCAGTACTTC. It is translated as CASSDPTGSSYEQYF.

The chain uses TRBV29-1 and TRBJ1-1; 9 positions agree with TRBD1. This CDR3 comprises 14 residues. Germline CDR1 reads SQVTM; CDR2 reads ANQGSEA. V shed 4 bases, J shed 0 bases, and the junction held 3 bases outside the gene matches. The CDR3 region is CSVGQGGVNTEAFF. DNA of the CDR3: TGCAGCGTTGGACAGGGGGGGGTGAACACTGAAGCTTTCTTT.

The chain uses TRBV18 and TRBJ2-7; TRBD2 matches 10 bases. The ends lost 3 bases at V and 2 bases at J; junction bases unmatched: 1. The CDR3 runs to 14 residues. Germline CDR1 reads KGHSH; CDR2 reads LQKENI. The CDR3: CASSPGTSAYEQYF. CDR3 nucleotide sequence: TGTGCCAGCTCACCCGGGACTAGCGCCTACGAGCAGTACTTC. Full variable domain (outside the CDR3, taken from reference TRBV18 and TRBJ2-7): NAGVMQNPRHLVRRRGQEARLRCSPMKGHSHVYWYRQLPEEGLKFMVYLQKENIIDESGMPKERFSAEFPKEGPSILRIQQVVRGDSAAYFCASSPGTSAYEQYFGPGTRLTVT.

This sequence joins TRBV9 and TRBJ2-7, with 7 bases matching TRBD1. Unmatched junction bases numbered 15, after V lost 2 bases and J lost 4 bases. In germline, CDR1 is SGDLS, CDR2 YYNGEE. The CDR3 has 17 amino acids. CDR3 sequence reads: CASSVGDRPAMGYEQYF. CDR3 in DNA: TGTGCCAGCAGCGTGGGGGACAGACCGGCTATGGGATACGAGCAGTACTTC.

This clone was seen a few times. CDR3 DNA sequence: TGTGCCAGCAGCTTGGGTGCTATCAATGAGCAGTTCTTC. The encoded protein is CASSLGAINEQFF. This chain connects TRBV5-8 to TRBJ2-1; D uncertain. This CDR3 is 13 amino acids long. Germline-derived CDR1 and CDR2 are SGHTS and YDEGEE. Trimming took off 0 bases at V and 6 bases at J, with 7 bases between the two ends.

In this sample, this clone turned up a few times. The chain joins TRBV5-1 to TRBJ2-7; TRBD1 matches 8 bases. CDR3 size: 14 residues. Per germline, CDR1 SGHRS and CDR2 YFSETQ. V was pared by 5 bases and J by 7 bases, with 11 bases of the junction left unmatched. The CDR3 DNA follows: TGCGCCAGCAGTTGGGCGCTGACAGGGGTTGAGCAGTACTTC. Protein: CASSWALTGVEQYF.

CDR3 DNA sequence: TGTGCCATCAATAAGGGAGAAAATTCACCCCTCCACTTT. Amino acid sequence: CAINKGENSPLHF. This sequence joins TRBV10-3 and TRBJ1-6; D gene unclear. The V gene lost 7 bases and the J gene lost 7 bases, with 11 bases spanning the gap. This CDR3 is built from 13 residues. Germline V CDR1 and CDR2: ENHRY, SYGVKD.

The J gene is TRBJ1-3, the V gene TRBV29-1, with 9 nucleotides matching TRBD1. V lost 5 bases, J lost 6 bases, and 5 bases stayed unmatched. Per the germline V gene, CDR1 is SQVTM and CDR2 is ANQGSEA. This CDR3 spans 13 amino acids. The CDR3 here is CSVSTGGKNTIYF. CDR3 in DNA: TGCAGCGTTTCGACAGGGGGAAAAAACACCATATATTTT.

The chain has TRBV30 and TRBJ1-1, with D tentatively TRBD1 (6 bases). Germline V gene lookup returns CDR1 GTSNPN and CDR2 SVGIG (reference sequence). V lost 2 bases and J lost 7, with 11 bases in between. The CDR3 extends over 12 amino acids. The CDR3 region is CAWSPGTIEAFF. CDR3 nucleotide sequence: TGTGCCTGGAGTCCCGGGACAATTGAAGCTTTCTTT.

J is TRBJ2-7 and V is TRBV5-1; 11 nucleotides line up with TRBD1. CDR1 is SGHRS and CDR2 is YFSETQ in the germline V gene. V was clipped by 4 bases and J by 0 bases; unmatched bases: 3. This CDR3 has 15 residues. CDR3 loop: CASSPGTGGSYEQYF. CDR3 sequence (DNA): TGCGCCAGCAGCCCCGGGACAGGGGGCTCCTACGAGCAGTACTTC. The full variable domain, its missing parts supplied by reference TRBV5-1 and TRBJ2-7, is KAGVTQTPRYLIKTRGQQVTLSCSPISGHRSVSWYQQTPGQGLQFLFEYFSETQRNKGNFPGRFSGRQFSNSRSEMNVSTLELGDSALYLCASSPGTGGSYEQYFGPGTRLTVT.

The genes are TRBV28 and TRBJ1-1; the match to TRBD1 covers 7 bases. The V gene's germline CDR1 is MDHEN and CDR2 SYDVKM. V was pared by 5 bases and J by 4 bases, with 10 bases of the junction left unmatched. The CDR3 totals 15 residues. The CDR3 region is CASSRQGLRPTEAFF. CDR3 DNA: TGTGCCAGCAGTAGACAGGGCCTCAGACCCACTGAAGCTTTCTTT.

The chain employs TRBV19 and TRBJ1-1; D gene ambiguous. The CDR3 extends over 11 amino acids. V lost 7 bases and J lost 5, with 8 bases in between. CDR1 and CDR2 from the germline V gene are LNHDA and SQIVND (reference sequence). This CDR3 reads CASTPRTEAFF. The CDR3 nucleotides are TGTGCCAGTACCCCTCGGACTGAAGCTTTCTTT.

The chain carries TRBV7-3 and TRBJ1-2; D may be TRBD1 (5 bases). From germline, CDR1 is SGHTA and CDR2 FQGTGA. Trimming removed 5 bases at V and 3 bases at J, with 13 bases between. This CDR3 comprises 14 residues. The DNA for the CDR3 is TGTGCCAGCAGCCCAAGTGGGGCAGACTATGGCTACACCTTC. Amino acids: CASSPSGADYGYTF.

The genes are TRBV4-1 and TRBJ1-1; D is unclear. Trimming stripped 4 bases from V and 2 bases from J, with 11 bases between. The CDR3 runs 14 residues. Germline lookup yields CDR1 MGHRA and CDR2 YSYEKL. In nucleotides, the CDR3 is TGCGCCAGCAGCCGGCCCGGGGTAAACACTGAAGCTTTCTTT. This codes for CASSRPGVNTEAFF.